This TCR beta chain was recovered during a study of beta chain features in type 1 diabetes. Background on the study: There was similarity between patients and healthy donors in age, gender and cell yields. Findings of the study overall: Because the template was cDNA, high-expressing cells might be over-represented.

This clone was picked up a small number of times. The antigen remains unidentified. A CD45RO/CCR7/CD25/CD127/CD95/CD27 panel sorted naive, central memory, regulatory and stem cell-like memory CD4+ cells. Investigators reverse transcribed all isolated RNA, so they sequenced expressed TCRB transcripts. The repertoire was sequenced with immunoSEQ multiplex PCR; TCRdb's copy has only in-frame clones and lacks some. The data contain about 140,000 clones, roughly 7.2% of them singletons. The CDR3 consists of 15 residues. From germline, CDR1 is SGHRS and CDR2 YFSETQ. V shed 4 bases and J 2 bases; nucleotides not matched to a gene: 7.

The chain links TRBV5-1 to TRBJ2-3; 7 bases are a match to TRBD2. The clonotype comes from a woman in her twenties or thirties in good health. The sequencing sample was made of central memory CD4+ T cells from blood. CDR3: CASSRLAGNTDTQYF. CDR3 DNA: TGCGCCAGCAGCCGACTAGCAGGAAACACAGATACGCAGTATTTT.